This TCR beta chain was sequenced during a study of T-cell reconstitution after alpha-beta-depleted transplantation in children. Preparing the TCRbeta library involved the use of unique molecular identifiers. MiXCR, run by TCRdb on the PCR reads, gives a single entry per CDR3 protein. This table holds a few hundred thousand distinct CDR3 sequences, 10% to 15% found once. The CDR3 has 17 residues. Trimming at V came to 4 bases and at J to 6 bases, leaving 13 bases not matched to a gene. Germline CDR1 is LGHNA and CDR2 is YSLEER. This clonotype has just a few counts. The sequence derives from a male patient aged 10 to 17 who had a stem cell transplant for acute myeloid leukemia, so the T cells may come from the graft donor. The input for sequencing was PBMCs, mostly from graft donor cells, taken 360 days after TCRalphabeta/CD19-depleted stem cell transplant. This chain links TRBV4-3 with TRBJ2-2; 8 bases align to TRBD2. The CDR3 protein is CASSPRAAGEVAGELFF. CDR3 nucleotide sequence: TGCGCCAGCAGCCCCCGGGCAGCGGGAGAGGTTGCCGGGGAGCTGTTTTTT.